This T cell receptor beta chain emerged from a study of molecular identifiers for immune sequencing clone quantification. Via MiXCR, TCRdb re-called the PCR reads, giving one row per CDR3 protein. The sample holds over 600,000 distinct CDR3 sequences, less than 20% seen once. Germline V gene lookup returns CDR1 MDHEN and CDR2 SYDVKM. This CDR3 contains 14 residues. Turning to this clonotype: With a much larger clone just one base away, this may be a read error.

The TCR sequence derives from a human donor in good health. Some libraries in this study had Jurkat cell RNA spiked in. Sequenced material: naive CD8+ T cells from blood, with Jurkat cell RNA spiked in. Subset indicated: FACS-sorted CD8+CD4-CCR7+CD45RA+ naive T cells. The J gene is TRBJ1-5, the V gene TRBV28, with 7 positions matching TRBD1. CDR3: CASSLLGGLQPRHF. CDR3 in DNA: TGTGCCAGCAGTTTATTAGGGGGCTTGCAGCCCCGGCATTTT.